The 28 T cell receptor beta chains below all came from one sample that was sequenced in a study of CD8 T cells in ankylosing spondylitis. In TCRdb, the 5' RACE reads were re-called with MiXCR into one record per CDR3 protein. The table lists approximately 200,000 distinct CDR3 sequences, 9.5% to 15% of them singletons. Specimen: blood, either unsorted or a sorted T cell fraction (not recorded which). The source is a male donor with ankylosing spondylitis or in good health (not recorded which).

This chain connects TRBV6-1 to TRBJ2-1; D unresolved. The CDR3 has 15 residues. Trimming pared 5 bases from V and 0 bases from J, leaving 11 bases between. Germline CDR1 MNHNS, CDR2 SASEGT. Written as DNA, the CDR3 is TGTGCCAGCAGTCAATTGGCTACCTCCTACAATGAGCAGTTCTTC. Translation gives CASSQLATSYNEQFF.

This clonotype was observed a handful of times. The CDR3 DNA reads TGTGCCAGCAGCTCGGATCTTCGCGGACAGGCTACGATGGAGCAGTACTTC. Translated: CASSSDLRGQATMEQYF. V gene TRBV7-8 combines with J gene TRBJ2-7; 7 bases align to TRBD1. The trim removed 4 bases at V and 7 bases at J, leaving 19 bases unmatched. Germline V gene sequence: CDR1 SGHVS, CDR2 FQNEAQ. CDR3 length equals 17 residues.

This clonotype was recorded at least ten times. This chain joins TRBV5-1 and TRBJ2-5; D gene uncertain. In germline, CDR1 is SGHRS, CDR2 YFSETQ. With 4 bases removed from V and 1 base from J, the gap between germline ends came to 17 bases. The length of the CDR3 is 16 residues. The DNA of the CDR3 is TGCGCCAGCAGCCCCCGCGGTTCGAGAAGCCAAGAGACCCAGTACTTC. Protein product: CASSPRGSRSQETQYF.

This clonotype was found many times. The chain combines TRBV27 with TRBJ1-1; 7 bases align to TRBD1. CDR1 is MNHEY and CDR2 is SMNVEV in the germline V gene (reference sequence). The CDR3 is made up of 12 amino acids. Unmatched junction bases numbered 1, after V lost 3 bases and J lost 6 bases. CDR3 sequence (DNA): TGTGCCAGCAGTTTCACAGGGGCTGAAGCTTTCTTT. It translates to CASSFTGAEAFF.

This clonotype was counted between two and nine times. V is TRBV6-1 and J is TRBJ1-4, with unresolved D. The germline V and J ends were trimmed by 6 bases and 0 bases, with 8 bases remaining between them. Germline CDR1 MNHNS, CDR2 SASEGT. The CDR3 totals 14 residues. The CDR3 spells CASSRAPTNEKLFF. In DNA, the CDR3 is TGTGCCAGCAGCCGGGCCCCAACTAATGAAAAACTGTTTTTT.

This clonotype was counted ten times or more. The chain has TRBV2 and TRBJ2-1; 16 nucleotides align to TRBD2. The CDR3 runs to 22 residues. The V segment lost 0 bases and the J segment 2 bases; nucleotides outside the gene matches: 13. In germline, CDR1 is SNHLY, CDR2 FYNNEI. CDR3 in DNA: TGTGCCAGCAGTGAAGCCTATTGGGGGACTAGCGGGGGGGCTATCCCCTACAATGAGCAGTTCTTC. Protein: CASSEAYWGTSGGAIPYNEQFF.

This clonotype has at least ten counts. The CDR3 nucleotides are TGTGCCAGCACCTCTGGGGTGTTCCAAGAGACCCAGTACTTC. Protein: CASTSGVFQETQYF. The chain uses TRBV7-9 and TRBJ2-5; no clear D gene. The germline V and J ends were trimmed by 7 bases and 1 base, with 13 bases remaining between them. This CDR3 is 14 amino acids long. CDR1 is SEHNR and CDR2 is FQNEAQ in the germline V gene (reference sequence).

Only a few counts were recorded for this clonotype. The V and J genes are TRBV10-3 and TRBJ1-1; D is unresolved. Germline-derived CDR1 and CDR2 are ENHRY and SYGVKD. This CDR3 region has 13 residues. V lost 3 bases to trimming and J lost 3 bases, with 8 bases between them. The CDR3 coding sequence is TGTGCCATCAGTGAAGACGGATACACTGAAGCTTTCTTT. It is translated as CAISEDGYTEAFF.

This clonotype has at least ten counts. V gene TRBV7-9 combines with J gene TRBJ2-7; D is unresolved. This CDR3 has 14 residues. Trimming left V 3 bases short and J 1 base short, with 10 bases between. CDR1 and CDR2 (germline): SEHNR, FQNEAQ (reference sequence). The CDR3 loop is CASSFDAPSYEQYF. DNA for the CDR3: TGTGCCAGCAGCTTCGACGCGCCGTCCTACGAGCAGTACTTC. The full variable domain, rest sourced from reference TRBV7-9 and TRBJ2-7, is DTGVSQNPRHKITKRGQNVTFRCDPISEHNRLYWYRQTLGQGPEFLTYFQNEAQLEKSRLLSDRFSAERPKGSFSTLEIQRTEQGDSAMYLCASSFDAPSYEQYFGPGTRLTVT.

The chain employs TRBV5-3 and TRBJ2-1; weak D call: TRBD2 (6 bases). TRBV5-3 is annotated as an ORF whose role is uncertain. V was trimmed by 8 bases and J by 3 bases, leaving 15 bases between them. The length of the CDR3 is 14 residues. DNA for the CDR3: TGTGCCAGCAGCCCGGGGGTGGTCTACAATGAGCAGTTCTTC. Protein product: CASSPGVVYNEQFF.

This clonotype was found many times. V gene TRBV6-4 combines with J gene TRBJ2-1, with D maybe TRBD1 (6 bases). Looked up from germline, CDR1 is MRHNA and CDR2 is SNTAGT. V was trimmed by 4 bases and J by 6 bases, leaving 13 bases between them. This CDR3 has 14 amino acids. DNA for the CDR3: TGTGCCAGCAGTGTCCAGGGGCAAGGCAATGAGCAGTTCTTC. This sequence encodes CASSVQGQGNEQFF.

J is TRBJ2-3 and V is TRBV10-2; the match to TRBD2 covers 12 bases. The CDR3 covers 17 residues. After removal of 4 bases from V and 3 bases from J, the junction contained 8 bases not matched to a gene. The germline gives CDR1 WSHSY, CDR2 SAAADI. The CDR3 sequence is CASSVTSGSLGTDTQYF. CDR3 nucleotide sequence: TGCGCCAGCAGTGTGACTAGCGGGAGCCTTGGGACAGATACGCAGTATTTT.

Details on this clonotype: An end of the junction does not agree with germline; a read error may underlie this. The chain joins TRBV7-8 to TRBJ2-1, with D hard to call. The CDR3 length is 16 residues. Per germline, CDR1 SGHVS and CDR2 FQNEAQ. CDR3 loop: CASNLGGASSYNEEFF. CDR3 nucleotide sequence: TGTGCCAGCAACTTAGGCGGCGCAAGCTCCTACAATGAGGAGTTCTTC.

This clonotype was counted ten times or more. The CDR3 spells CASSTRQGSYGYTF. DNA of the CDR3: TGCGCCAGCAGCACACGACAGGGTAGCTATGGCTACACCTTC. This chain connects TRBV4-1 to TRBJ1-2; 7 bases agree with TRBD1. V shed 5 bases, J shed 4 bases, and the junction held 7 bases outside the gene matches. The CDR3 length is 14 residues. Looked up from germline, CDR1 is MGHRA and CDR2 is YSYEKL.

This chain connects TRBV11-3 to TRBJ1-2, with D possibly TRBD1 on 6 matching bases. The CDR3 is 15 amino acids. The V end was cut by 4 bases, the J end by 4 bases, with 16 bases between. Germline values: CDR1 SGHNT, CDR2 YENEEA. The CDR3 DNA follows: TGTGCCAGCAGCTCTTCCCTGGACAGTGGCTATGGCTACACCTTC. Amino acid sequence: CASSSSLDSGYGYTF.

This clonotype has only a few counts. The chain uses TRBV28 and TRBJ2-7; D gene uncertain. Germline CDR1 and CDR2: MDHEN and SYDVKM. The CDR3 contains 14 residues. V was shortened by 3 bases and J by 0 bases, with 9 bases between the two germline ends. CDR3 coding DNA: TGTGCCAGCAGTTTTGAATCTCTCTCCTACGAGCAGTACTTC. Residues: CASSFESLSYEQYF.

This clonotype was found a few times. The rearrangement joins TRBV6-5 to TRBJ2-5; D remains unclear. The CDR3 is 11 residues long. V was shortened by 7 bases and J by 5 bases, with 8 bases between the two germline ends. Germline loops: CDR1 MNHEY, CDR2 SVGAGI. The CDR3 nucleotides read TGTGCCAGCATAACCCAGGAGACCCAGTACTTC. It is translated as CASITQETQYF.

This clonotype was counted between two and nine times. The rearrangement links TRBV3-1 to TRBJ2-1, with D maybe TRBD2 (5 bases). Looked up from germline, CDR1 is LGHDT and CDR2 is YNNKEL (reference sequence). V was clipped by 4 bases and J by 8 bases, with 12 bases between them. The CDR3 covers 13 residues. The CDR3 DNA reads as TGTGCCAGCAGCCTCGGGAAGCAGGATGAGCAGTTCTTC. Protein: CASSLGKQDEQFF.

CDR3: CARGPGPGELFF. The DNA for the CDR3 is TGTGCCAGGGGCCCCGGGCCCGGGGAGCTGTTTTTT. This chain joins TRBV7-9 and TRBJ2-2; no clear D gene. The CDR3 covers 12 residues. CDR1 is SEHNR and CDR2 is FQNEAQ in the germline V gene (reference sequence). V lost 9 bases, J lost 6 bases, and 11 bases lay in between.

This sequence joins TRBV10-3 and TRBJ2-2; 11 bases are shared with TRBD2. CDR1 is ENHRY, CDR2 SYGVKD, per germline. The CDR3 runs to 19 residues. V shed 4 bases, J shed 1 base, and the junction held 11 bases outside the gene matches. CDR3 amino acids: CAISVGTSGSYWNTGELFF. The CDR3 DNA follows: TGTGCCATCAGTGTAGGGACTAGCGGATCCTATTGGAACACCGGGGAGCTGTTTTTT.

This clonotype was found many times. This chain uses TRBV4-1 with TRBJ1-1, with TRBD1 as a possible D gene (5 bases). CDR1 and CDR2 from the germline V gene are MGHRA and YSYEKL. The CDR3 runs to 15 residues. Trimming left V 0 bases short and J 0 bases short, with 8 bases between. This CDR3 is CASSQDQGVNTEAFF. CDR3 coding DNA: TGCGCCAGCAGCCAAGATCAAGGGGTGAACACTGAAGCTTTCTTT.

The rearrangement links TRBV7-9 to TRBJ1-2; 8 nucleotides match TRBD1. The CDR3 contains 17 residues. The trim removed 0 bases at V and 3 bases at J, leaving 9 bases unmatched. Germline assignment: CDR1 SEHNR and CDR2 FQNEAQ (reference sequence). This CDR3 reads CASSLAPGQGADYGYTF. The CDR3 nucleotides are TGTGCCAGCAGCTTAGCCCCCGGGCAGGGGGCGGACTATGGCTACACCTTC.

This clonotype was counted at least ten times. The rearrangement joins TRBV20-1 to TRBJ2-3; possible D gene TRBD1, 6 bases. CDR1 is DFQATT and CDR2 is SNEGSKA in the germline V gene (reference sequence). The CDR3 sequence is 16 residues long. V gave up 0 bases and J gave up 2 bases, with 15 bases separating them. CDR3 amino acids: CSARDLEGVDTDTQYF. The CDR3, as DNA: TGCAGTGCTAGAGATCTTGAGGGGGTTGACACAGATACGCAGTATTTT.

This clonotype was seen a handful of times. The gene calls are TRBV4-1 and TRBJ1-6; perhaps TRBD1 as D (5 bases). CDR1 is MGHRA and CDR2 is YSYEKL in the germline V gene. V lost 1 base to trimming and J lost 8 bases, with 12 bases between them. The CDR3 length is 15 residues. DNA of the CDR3: TGCGCCAGCAGCCAAGGCGAGGGGTCGGATTCACCCCTCCACTTT. Its protein product is CASSQGEGSDSPLHF.

V is TRBV5-1 and J is TRBJ2-2; D is possibly TRBD1 (6 bases). The V gene's germline CDR1 is SGHRS and CDR2 YFSETQ. There are 15 residues in the CDR3. V lost 1 base to trimming and J lost 0 bases, with 7 bases between them. CDR3 region: CASSLTGPNTGELFF. The CDR3 nucleotides read TGCGCCAGCAGCTTGACAGGGCCGAACACCGGGGAGCTGTTTTTT.

This clonotype was detected only a few times. The gene calls are TRBV7-9 and TRBJ2-1, with 10 nucleotides matching TRBD2. The CDR3 has 16 residues. The V gene end was trimmed by 5 bases and the J gene end by 0 bases; junction bases not matched to a gene: 4. Germline values: CDR1 SEHNR, CDR2 FQNEAQ (reference sequence). The CDR3 sequence: CASSPAGGLSYNEQFF. The CDR3 DNA is TGTGCCAGCAGCCCAGCGGGAGGGCTCTCCTACAATGAGCAGTTCTTC.

V is TRBV7-9 and J is TRBJ2-7, with TRBD1 matching 7 bases. The V and J ends lost 5 bases and 1 base, in that order; junction bases with no gene match: 8. The CDR3 runs 15 residues. Germline CDR1 reads SEHNR; CDR2 reads FQNEAQ (reference sequence). CDR3 in amino acids: CASSLQDRASYEQYF. Written as DNA, the CDR3 is TGTGCCAGCAGCCTACAAGACAGGGCTTCCTACGAGCAGTACTTC.

V gene TRBV11-3 combines with J gene TRBJ2-1; 10 nucleotides agree with TRBD1. J lost 4 bases, V lost 5 bases, and 5 bases had no gene match. This CDR3 has 15 residues. Germline V CDR1 and CDR2: SGHNT, YENEEA. The CDR3 spells CASSDRDRGYNEQFF. Here the CDR3 DNA reads TGTGCCAGCAGCGACCGGGACAGGGGTTACAATGAGCAGTTCTTC.